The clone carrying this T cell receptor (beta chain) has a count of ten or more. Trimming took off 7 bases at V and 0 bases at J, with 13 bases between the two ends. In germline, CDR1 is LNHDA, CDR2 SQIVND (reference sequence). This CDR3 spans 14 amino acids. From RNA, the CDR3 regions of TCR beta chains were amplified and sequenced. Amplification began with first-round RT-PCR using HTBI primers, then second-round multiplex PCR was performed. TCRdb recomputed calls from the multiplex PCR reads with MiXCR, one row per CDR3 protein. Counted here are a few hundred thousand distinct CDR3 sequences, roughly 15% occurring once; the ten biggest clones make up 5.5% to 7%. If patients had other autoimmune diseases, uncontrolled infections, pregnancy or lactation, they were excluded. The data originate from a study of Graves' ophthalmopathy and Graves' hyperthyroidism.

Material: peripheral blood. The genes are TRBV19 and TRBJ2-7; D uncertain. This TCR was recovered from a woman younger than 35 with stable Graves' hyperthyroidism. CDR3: CASMESGYSYEQYF. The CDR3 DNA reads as TGTGCCAGTATGGAGTCAGGTTACTCCTACGAGCAGTACTTC.